The rows below give T cell receptor beta chains drawn from one sample of a study of cytotoxic CD8 clonotypes in ibrutinib-treated CLL. Produced via immunoSEQ multiplex PCR; TCRdb's table is partial and in-frame only. The sample records roughly 52,000 clones, more than 45% being singletons. The input for sequencing was PBMCs, taken after 12 months of ibrutinib treatment. These receptors originate from a human donor with chronic lymphocytic leukemia. Each CDR3 is given with its conserved first and last residue. The D gene is left open where the match is weak. Size is omitted from some rows. Given values are once, few, many or a class for expanded clones.

clone size	V gene	D gene	J gene	CDR3 DNA	CDR3 protein
few	TRBV28	TRBD2	TRBJ2-3	TGTGCCAGCAGCACCTTTAGCGGGAGTAGGGATACGCAGTATTTT	CASSTFSGSRDTQYF
.	TRBV5-4	.	TRBJ2-5	TGTGCCAGCAGCTTGGATGTCGAATTACAAGAGACCCAGTACTTC	CASSLDVELQETQYF
.	TRBV27	.	TRBJ2-7	TGTGCCAGCAGTTGGGCTAGCGAGTACTACGAGCAGTACTTC	CASSWASEYYEQYF
.	TRBV5-6	TRBD1	TRBJ2-7	TGTGCCAGCAGTCATCGACAGGGGTTCGAGCAGTACTTC	CASSHRQGFEQYF
.	TRBV6-1	.	TRBJ1-5	TGTGCCAGCAGTGAAGCCCCAGGGGTTATCCAGCCCCAGCATTTT	CASSEAPGVIQPQHF
.	TRBV28	.	TRBJ1-2	TGTGCCAGCACCCTGGCGGCCACTAACTATGGCTACACCTTC	CASTLAATNYGYTF
many	TRBV10-1	.	TRBJ2-2	TGCGCCAGCAGTGGGGGGGCCGGGGAGCTGTTTTTT	CASSGGAGELFF
.	TRBV7-9	TRBD2	TRBJ2-1	TGTGCCAGCAGCTTAGTGGCTAGCGGTCACAATGAGCAGTTCTTC	CASSLVASGHNEQFF
.	TRBV15	.	TRBJ2-7	TGTGCCACCAGCAGTTATGGTGGGGTGGAGCAGTACTTC	CATSSYGGVEQYF
.	TRBV7-2	.	TRBJ2-5	TGTGCCAGCAGACCGCCGTGGACGGAGACCCAGTACTTC	CASRPPWTETQYF
.	TRBV29-1	TRBD1	TRBJ2-7	TGCAGCGTCCAGGGGGCTCCGTCCTACGAGCAGTACTTC	CSVQGAPSYEQYF
.	TRBV9	.	TRBJ2-3	TGTGCCAGCAGCGTAGGGGTTGGACTAAGCGAGGAAAATACGCAGTATTTT	CASSVGVGLSEENTQYF
.	TRBV7-2	.	TRBJ2-5	TGTGCCAGCAGCTTAGGTATAGGGGTGAGGGAGACCCAGTACTTC	CASSLGIGVRETQYF
many	TRBV29-1	.	TRBJ2-6	TGCAGCGTCCGGCCCGGGGTGGCCAAGAACCTGACTTTC	CSVRPGVAKNLTF
.	TRBV9	TRBD1	TRBJ2-5	TGTGCCAGCAGCTCGGGCGACAGGGGGGTAGAGACCCAGTACTTC	CASSSGDRGVETQYF
few	TRBV29-1	.	TRBJ2-7	TGCAGCGTAGTAAGCAGTGGTCAGGGTAGGCGCGAGCAGTACTTC	CSVVSSGQGRREQYF
.	TRBV28	.	TRBJ1-1	TGTGCCAGCAGTTTGTCTCAGACGTTTAATGCTGAAGCTTTCTTT	CASSLSQTFNAEAFF
few	TRBV15	.	TRBJ1-4	TGTGCCACCAGCCCCCGGCAGGGCGGTTCAGAAAAACTGTTTTTT	CATSPRQGGSEKLFF
few	TRBV30	.	TRBJ1-4	TGTGCCTGTGGGGCAGGGACCGCAACTAATGAAAAACTGTTTTTT	CACGAGTATNEKLFF
few	TRBV27	TRBD1	TRBJ1-3	TGTGCCAGCCGCCCGGGACAGTCTTTAGGTGGGAACACCATATATTTT	CASRPGQSLGGNTIYF
.	TRBV2	TRBD1	TRBJ1-2	TGTGCCAGCGGACAGGGTCACTATGGCTACACCTTC	CASGQGHYGYTF
.	TRBV18	.	TRBJ2-5	TGTGCCAGCTCACCACCAGATGAGACCCAGTACTTC	CASSPPDETQYF
.	TRBV19	.	TRBJ2-5	TGTGCCAGTAGTAGTCCACGGACAGCACAAGAGACCCAGTACTTC	CASSSPRTAQETQYF
few	TRBV6-6	.	TRBJ2-5	TGTGCCAGCAGTTACTCGGCTAGTAGGGAGACCCAGTACTTC	CASSYSASRETQYF
.	TRBV18	TRBD1	TRBJ1-1	TGTGCCAGCTCACCAATGGGACAGGTGGTCACTGAAGCTTTCTTT	CASSPMGQVVTEAFF
.	TRBV5-4	.	TRBJ2-6	TGTGCCAGCAGCTTCGGAGGGTCTGGGGCCAACGTCCTGACTTTC	CASSFGGSGANVLTF
few	TRBV5-1	.	TRBJ2-1	TGCGCCAGCAGCTTGATGCCGCGGGACGCGAATGAGCAGTTCTTC	CASSLMPRDANEQFF